Shown below are 28 T cell receptor beta chains from a single sample sequenced in a study of Tregs in tolerant kidney transplant recipients. Libraries were prepared by immunoSEQ multiplex PCR; TCRdb keeps only in-frame clonotypes and omits some of them. Of about 60,000 clones in the sample, roughly 92% are singletons; the top ten hold about 10%. Sample: CD8+ T cells from blood, taken before the transplant. The origin of the receptors is a human donor who received a combined kidney and bone marrow transplant.

The chain employs TRBV6-4 and TRBJ2-7, with TRBD2 matching over 7 bases. Germline CDR1 reads MRHNA; CDR2 reads SNTAGT. V lost 8 bases and J lost 6; bases outside the gene matches: 25. The CDR3 has 18 amino acids. CDR3 coding DNA: TGTGCCAGCTCCGCTAACTCACCCGGGGGGTTGGGGGATAGCGAGCAGTACTTC. It is translated as CASSANSPGGLGDSEQYF.

The V call is TRBV9, the J call TRBJ2-2; a possible D gene is TRBD2 (7 bases). Germline V lookup: CDR1 SGDLS, CDR2 YYNGEE. The CDR3 sequence is 15 residues long. The V end was cut by 4 bases, the J end by 4 bases, with 14 bases between. CDR3 bases: TGTGCCAGCAGCCCCGGGGGGCTGGCCACCGGGGAGCTGTTTTTT. It is translated as CASSPGGLATGELFF.

This sequence joins TRBV4-1 and TRBJ1-5, with D unclear. The CDR3 spans 14 residues. V lost 5 bases to trimming and J lost 2 bases, with 10 bases between them. CDR1 is MGHRA, CDR2 YSYEKL, per germline. The CDR3, as DNA: TGCGCCAGCAGCATCGGGAAGGGCAATCAGCCCCAGCATTTT. Translation gives CASSIGKGNQPQHF.

V and J are TRBV9 and TRBJ1-4, with TRBD1 matching over 7 bases. This CDR3 is 15 amino acids long. Germline CDR1 is SGDLS and CDR2 is YYNGEE. V lost 0 bases to trimming and J lost 7 bases; unmatched junction nucleotides: 6. The DNA of the CDR3 is TGTGCCAGCAGCGTAGACAGGGGAGGTGCTGAAAAACTGTTTTTT. Translation: CASSVDRGGAEKLFF. Drawing the rest from reference TRBV9 and TRBJ1-4, the complete variable domain is DSGVTQTPKHLITATGQRVTLRCSPRSGDLSVYWYQQSLDQGLQFLIQYYNGEERAKGNILERFSAQQFPDLHSELNLSSLELGDSALYFCASSVDRGGAEKLFFGSGTQLSVL.

The J gene is TRBJ2-7, the V gene TRBV29-1; tentatively, D is TRBD1 (6 bases). Trimming stripped 4 bases from V and 0 bases from J, with 7 bases between. The CDR3 totals 12 residues. Germline CDR1 is SQVTM and CDR2 is ANQGSEA. Here the CDR3 DNA reads TGCAGCGTTGTAGGGGGCTCCTACGAGCAGTACTTC. This codes for CSVVGGSYEQYF.

This chain joins TRBV4-1 and TRBJ1-1; D is perhaps TRBD1 (5 bases). V lost 0 bases and J lost 7, with 18 bases in between. There are 16 residues in the CDR3. Germline V gives CDR1 MGHRA, CDR2 YSYEKL. CDR3 loop: CASSQDRWLGTNEAFF. DNA of the CDR3: TGCGCCAGCAGCCAAGATCGTTGGCTAGGGACTAATGAAGCTTTCTTT.

This clone was counted once. The genes are TRBV9 and TRBJ2-1; D gene unclear. V was shortened by 4 bases and J by 5 bases, with 19 bases between the two germline ends. Germline assignment: CDR1 SGDLS and CDR2 YYNGEE. This CDR3 is 16 amino acids long. The CDR3 coding sequence is TGTGCCAGCAGCTTTAGTCTCCTCGACTTCAACAATGAGCAGTTCTTC. This sequence encodes CASSFSLLDFNNEQFF.

The sample holds one count of this clone. The chain combines TRBV5-4 with TRBJ2-3; TRBD2 is a possible D gene (6 bases). V lost 3 bases and J lost 4, with 15 bases in between. CDR1 and CDR2 from the germline V gene are SGHNT and YYREEE (reference sequence). The CDR3 runs 15 residues. The CDR3 region is CASSYNERVADTQYF. The DNA of the CDR3 is TGTGCCAGCAGCTATAACGAGCGGGTGGCAGATACGCAGTATTTT.

The chain is built from TRBV5-4 and TRBJ2-7; possible D gene TRBD1, 6 bases. The length of the CDR3 is 14 residues. Trimming removed 4 bases from V and 4 bases from J, with 15 bases in between. The germline gives CDR1 SGHNT, CDR2 YYREEE (reference sequence). In nucleotides, the CDR3 is TGTGCCAGCAGCCTCGGGACAACCGCTTACGAGCAGTACTTC. This translates into CASSLGTTAYEQYF.

This rearrangement joins TRBV28 to TRBJ2-1; tentative D call: TRBD1 (6 bases). Trimming took off 3 bases at V and 12 bases at J, with 15 bases between the two ends. CDR3 length equals 13 residues. The V gene's germline CDR1 is MDHEN and CDR2 SYDVKM. The CDR3 sequence: CASSLATGSGQFF. CDR3 nucleotide sequence: TGTGCCAGCAGTTTGGCTACAGGGAGTGGGCAGTTCTTC.

This clone was detected only once. The chain has TRBV28 and TRBJ2-5; D is ambiguous. The CDR3 runs 13 residues. CDR1 MDHEN and CDR2 SYDVKM come from the germline V gene. V was pared by 3 bases and J by 5 bases, with 10 bases between. CDR3 amino acids: CASSFQVRETQYF. The CDR3 region has the DNA TGTGCCAGCAGTTTTCAGGTTCGCGAGACCCAGTACTTC.

This rearrangement joins TRBV28 to TRBJ2-7; TRBD1 matches at 11 bases. Germline assignment: CDR1 MDHEN and CDR2 SYDVKM. The CDR3 contains 17 residues. With 5 bases clipped from V and 3 bases from J, the junction kept 12 bases outside the gene matches. As DNA, the CDR3 is TGTGCCAGCAGTACTACCGGGACAGGGGGAAGGGGCTACGAGCAGTACTTC. Its translation: CASSTTGTGGRGYEQYF.

The gene calls are TRBV7-2 and TRBJ1-2, with a possible D match to TRBD1 (6 bases). V was shortened by 1 base and J by 5 bases, with 26 bases between the two germline ends. In germline, CDR1 is SGHTA, CDR2 FQGNSA. This CDR3 is built from 19 residues. The CDR3 bases are TGTGCCAGCAGCTTAGGGCGATCTAGGGGGACAACCCAACCTTATGGCTACACCTTC. Amino acids: CASSLGRSRGTTQPYGYTF.

V usage is TRBV28 and J usage is TRBJ2-5; D might be TRBD1 (5 bases). V was cut by 3 bases and J by 4 bases, with 18 bases left in between. CDR1 and CDR2 from the germline V gene are MDHEN and SYDVKM. The CDR3 is 16 amino acids. In DNA form, the CDR3 reads TGTGCCAGCAGTTTTTCGGTTGCAGGGATAGGAGAGACCCAGTACTTC. Protein product: CASSFSVAGIGETQYF.

The V call is TRBV29-1, the J call TRBJ2-7, with D perhaps matching TRBD1 (5 bases). The CDR3 spans 10 residues. The germline V gene encodes CDR1 SQVTM and CDR2 ANQGSEA. Trimming removed 7 bases at V and 6 bases at J, with 10 bases between. The DNA of the CDR3 is TGCAGCGCCCAGGGTGCCGAGCAGTACTTC. Translating it yields CSAQGAEQYF.

The chain couples TRBV27 to TRBJ2-7, with 11 bases matching TRBD2. V dropped 1 base and J dropped 7; count of bases not matched to a gene: 9. CDR3 size: 16 residues. CDR1 is MNHEY, CDR2 SMNVEV, per germline (reference sequence). The DNA of the CDR3 is TGTGCCAGCAGTTTATTGGTAGCGGGAGGGTTCAAGGAGCAGTACTTC. Its protein is CASSLLVAGGFKEQYF.

A note on this clone: Relative to the germline gene, one junction end is altered; a read error may explain this. The sample carries other DNA sequences with the same CDR3. The CDR3 region is CASERGGISETQYF. CDR3 DNA: TGTGCCAGCGAGCGGGGGGGCATATCGGAGACTCAGTACTTC. The rearrangement joins TRBV7-9 to TRBJ2-5; 10 bases agree with TRBD2. The CDR3 spans 14 residues. In germline, CDR1 is SEHNR, CDR2 FQNEAQ (reference sequence).

This clone was detected a few times. The chain links TRBV9 to TRBJ1-3; TRBD1 is a possible D gene (5 bases). Trimming took off 0 bases at V and 4 bases at J, with 11 bases between the two ends. The CDR3 covers 15 residues. Looked up from germline, CDR1 is SGDLS and CDR2 is YYNGEE. CDR3 in DNA: TGTGCCAGCAGCGTAGAAGGGGCAGCGGGAAACACCATATATTTT. Translation: CASSVEGAAGNTIYF.

The V gene is TRBV9, the J gene TRBJ2-1; D gene uncertain. Deletions cut 3 bases from V and 6 bases from J, with 4 bases between. This CDR3 is 11 amino acids long. CDR1 and CDR2 (germline): SGDLS, YYNGEE. The CDR3 region has the DNA TGTGCCAGCAGCGCCGGCAATGAGCAGTTCTTC. Protein sequence: CASSAGNEQFF.

The chain is built from TRBV7-9 and TRBJ2-7; 12 nucleotides match TRBD2. Per germline, CDR1 SEHNR and CDR2 FQNEAQ (reference sequence). The CDR3 length is 15 residues. V lost 5 bases to trimming and J lost 4 bases; unmatched junction nucleotides: 6. CDR3 residues: CASSRLAGELYEQYF. CDR3 sequence (DNA): TGTGCCAGCAGCCGACTAGCGGGAGAGCTTTACGAGCAGTACTTC.

The CDR3 DNA is TGTGCCAGCAGCCCCGAATGGACTAGCGCCGCACAAGCCAAAAACATTCAGTACTTC. Protein: CASSPEWTSAAQAKNIQYF. The chain uses TRBV7-9 and TRBJ2-4; 9 nucleotides line up with TRBD2. The ends lost 5 bases at V and 0 bases at J; junction bases unmatched: 14. Germline V gene lookup returns CDR1 SEHNR and CDR2 FQNEAQ (reference sequence). The CDR3 consists of 19 residues.

J is TRBJ2-1 and V is TRBV5-1; D is possibly TRBD2 (6 bases). Germline-derived CDR1 and CDR2 are SGHRS and YFSETQ. The CDR3 has 13 residues. Trimming stripped 1 base from V and 9 bases from J, with 11 bases between. In DNA form, the CDR3 reads TGCGCCAGCAGCTTGCCTAGCGCCGGTGAGCAGTTCTTC. It yields the protein CASSLPSAGEQFF.

This chain uses TRBV4-3 with TRBJ2-7; D uncertain. Trimming cost V 0 bases and J 2 bases, with 5 bases left between them. This CDR3 spans 13 amino acids. CDR1 is LGHNA and CDR2 is YSLEER in the germline V gene. This chain's CDR3 is CASSQEDTYEQYF. In nucleotides, the CDR3 is TGCGCCAGCAGCCAAGAAGACACCTACGAGCAGTACTTC.

DNA for the CDR3: TGTGCCAGCAGCCGCGGGACAGGGGGTCAAGAGACCCAGTACTTC. Protein sequence: CASSRGTGGQETQYF. This rearrangement joins TRBV14 to TRBJ2-5, with 11 positions matching TRBD1. The length of the CDR3 is 15 residues. J lost 2 bases, V lost 4 bases, and 3 bases had no gene match. Germline CDR1 is SGHDN and CDR2 is FVKESK.

The rearrangement uses TRBV27 and TRBJ2-1; TRBD2 matches 9 bases. The CDR3 totals 14 residues. Germline CDR1 is MNHEY and CDR2 is SMNVEV (reference sequence). J gave up 4 bases and V 6 bases, and 4 bases lay outside the gene matches. CDR3 coding DNA: TGTGCCAGCAGAGCGGGGGGTACATACAATGAGCAGTTCTTC. Translated: CASRAGGTYNEQFF.

This clone was recorded once. V gene TRBV11-2 combines with J gene TRBJ2-3; 7 positions match TRBD2. Germline V CDR1 and CDR2: SGHAT, FQNNGV. Trimming cost V 2 bases and J 2 bases; bases outside gene matches: 4. This CDR3 has 15 amino acids. As DNA, the CDR3 is TGTGCCAGCAGCTTATCGGCGGGGGACACAGATACGCAGTATTTT. This translates into CASSLSAGDTDTQYF. The whole variable domain, filled in from reference TRBV11-2 and TRBJ2-3, reads EAGVAQSPRYKIIEKRQSVAFWCNPISGHATLYWYQQILGQGPKLLIQFQNNGVVDDSQLPKDRFSAERLKGVDSTLKIQPAKLEDSAVYLCASSLSAGDTDTQYFGPGTRLTVL.

The chain carries TRBV5-4 and TRBJ2-7; possible D gene TRBD1, 5 bases. The CDR3 has 15 residues. Trimming cost V 0 bases and J 0 bases, with 10 bases left between them. Germline CDR1 SGHNT, CDR2 YYREEE (reference sequence). CDR3 in amino acids: CASSLADTLSYEQYF. Here the CDR3 DNA reads TGTGCCAGCAGCTTGGCGGACACACTCTCCTACGAGCAGTACTTC.

The chain carries TRBV19 and TRBJ1-5; no clear D. The CDR3 is made up of 14 amino acids. Trimming took 3 bases from V and 4 from J, leaving 10 bases between them. Germline V gives CDR1 LNHDA, CDR2 SQIVND (reference sequence). CDR3 loop: CASSIPYINQPQHF. The CDR3 coding sequence is TGTGCCAGTAGTATCCCCTATATTAATCAGCCCCAGCATTTT.